Below are 21 T cell receptor beta chains sequenced from a single sample in a study of T cells after yellow fever vaccination. One entry per CDR3 protein results from TCRdb running MiXCR on the 5' RACE reads. The sample yields approximately 300,000 distinct CDR3 sequences, 7.5% to 9% seen once. The material sequenced was PBMCs, taken on the day of the first yellow fever vaccination. The receptor set was obtained from a man between 18 and 29 years old who received the YFV17D yellow fever vaccine.

This chain links TRBV19 with TRBJ2-7; D unclear. Per germline, CDR1 LNHDA and CDR2 SQIVND (reference sequence). The CDR3 is made up of 13 amino acids. V lost 5 bases and J lost 0, with 8 bases in between. CDR3: CASSPTRSYEQYF. CDR3 coding DNA: TGTGCCAGTAGTCCGACCCGCTCCTACGAGCAGTACTTC.

This clonotype was seen a few times. V and J are TRBV29-1 and TRBJ2-5; D is possibly TRBD1 (6 bases). Trimming removed 5 bases from V and 5 bases from J, with 12 bases in between. The CDR3 spans 12 residues. In germline, CDR1 is SQVTM, CDR2 ANQGSEA. The CDR3, as DNA: TGCAGCGTTTGTGTTCAGGGGGAGACCCAGTACTTC. It translates to CSVCVQGETQYF.

The chain is built from TRBV10-3 and TRBJ2-7; D remains ambiguous. This CDR3 has 13 amino acids. V lost 11 bases to trimming and J lost 1 base, with 15 bases between them. Germline CDR1 is ENHRY and CDR2 is SYGVKD. CDR3 sequence reads: CAVLADGSYEQYF. The CDR3 region has the DNA TGTGCCGTCCTTGCGGACGGTTCCTACGAGCAGTACTTC.

The chain recombines TRBV29-1 with TRBJ2-2; no definite D call. The CDR3 covers 12 residues. Trimming stripped 4 bases from V and 2 bases from J, with 5 bases between. Germline CDR1 SQVTM, CDR2 ANQGSEA. The CDR3 loop is CSVVENTGELFF. CDR3 DNA: TGCAGCGTTGTAGAAAACACCGGGGAGCTGTTTTTT.

This chain connects TRBV12-3 or TRBV12-4 to TRBJ2-2; 11 nucleotides match TRBD2. The CDR3 sequence is 15 residues long. The V segment lost 6 bases and the J segment 4 bases; nucleotides outside the gene matches: 4. The DNA for the CDR3 is TGTGCCAGCAGCCTGGGACTAGCGGCCACCGGGGAGCTGTTTTTT. It yields the protein CASSLGLAATGELFF.

The V gene is TRBV7-8, the J gene TRBJ1-2; the D is unclear. The CDR3 consists of 14 residues. Trimming took 1 base from V and 3 from J, leaving 9 bases between them. The germline V gene encodes CDR1 SGHVS and CDR2 FQNEAQ. This CDR3 reads CASSLEFPHYGYTF. For the CDR3, the DNA is TGTGCCAGCAGCTTAGAATTCCCCCACTATGGCTACACCTTC.

There are a few counts of this clonotype. This chain connects TRBV27 to TRBJ1-4; weak D call: TRBD1 (6 bases). Germline CDR1 and CDR2: MNHEY and SMNVEV (reference sequence). The CDR3 loop spans 16 amino acids. V lost 4 bases to trimming and J lost 4 bases, with 16 bases between them. The CDR3 bases are TGTGCCAGCAGTTCTCGAACGACAGGATTTAATGAAAAACTGTTTTTT. It codes for CASSSRTTGFNEKLFF.

V is TRBV7-2 and J is TRBJ1-1; D is unresolved. V shed 0 bases and J shed 0 bases, with 17 bases lying between them. CDR1 is SGHTA and CDR2 is FQGNSA in the germline V gene. The CDR3 spans 18 residues. The CDR3, as DNA: TGTGCCAGCAGCTTAGCCCGGGGAGCCTTGATGATGAACACTGAAGCTTTCTTT. This sequence encodes CASSLARGALMMNTEAFF. Drawing the rest from reference TRBV7-2 and TRBJ1-1, the complete variable domain is GAGVSQSPSNKVTEKGKDVELRCDPISGHTALYWYRQSLGQGLEFLIYFQGNSAPDKSGLPSDRFSAERTGGSVSTLTIQRTQQEDSAVYLCASSLARGALMMNTEAFFGQGTRLTVV.

This clonotype was counted many times. V is TRBV12-3 or TRBV12-4 and J is TRBJ1-1; D unclear. Trimming pared 6 bases from V and 5 bases from J, leaving 19 bases between. This CDR3 contains 15 residues. CDR3 bases: TGTGCCAGCAGCAATCCTAATGGGCGGTGGACTGAAGCTTTCTTT. Amino acids: CASSNPNGRWTEAFF.

The chain combines TRBV15 with TRBJ2-3; D unresolved. This CDR3 comprises 17 residues. The germline V and J ends were trimmed by 0 bases and 0 bases, with 13 bases remaining between them. CDR1 is LNHNV, CDR2 YYDKDF, per germline (reference sequence). CDR3 amino acids: CATSRDIAVGSTDTQYF. CDR3 DNA: TGTGCCACCAGCAGAGATATTGCAGTTGGGAGCACAGATACGCAGTATTTT.

The CDR3 coding sequence is TGCAGCGTTGAGGCAGGGGATGACTATGGCTACACCTTC. Protein: CSVEAGDDYGYTF. The chain is built from TRBV29-1 and TRBJ1-2; D may be TRBD1 (6 bases). The CDR3 is 13 amino acids. Looked up from germline, CDR1 is SQVTM and CDR2 is ANQGSEA. V gave up 3 bases and J gave up 3 bases, with 11 bases separating them.

This clonotype was seen a handful of times. This chain links TRBV12-3 or TRBV12-4 with TRBJ2-3; 11 positions agree with TRBD2. The J segment lost 9 bases and the V segment lost 6 bases, leaving 14 bases of the junction unmatched. The CDR3 spans 16 residues. The CDR3 DNA is TGTGCCAGCAGCCTAAACCCCCTAGCGGGGGGTGGCACGCAGTATTTT. Its translation: CASSLNPLAGGGTQYF.

This clonotype was counted many times. This chain joins TRBV5-1 and TRBJ2-3; 11 nucleotides align to TRBD2. V trimming: 2 bases; J trimming: 0 bases; junction bases outside the gene matches: 5. The CDR3 runs 17 residues. Germline lookup yields CDR1 SGHRS and CDR2 YFSETQ. CDR3 in amino acids: CASSFGTSGGSTDTQYF. CDR3 DNA sequence: TGCGCCAGCAGCTTCGGGACTAGCGGAGGTAGCACAGATACGCAGTATTTT.

This clonotype was counted only a few times. The genes are TRBV7-6 and TRBJ2-5; TRBD2 matches 7 bases. The CDR3 is made up of 17 amino acids. Germline trimming cut 1 base from V and 0 bases from J; bases unmatched to any gene: 8. The germline CDR1 and CDR2 sequences are SGHVS and FNYEAQ. Here the CDR3 DNA reads TGTGCCAGCAGCTTAGGACTGACTAGCCAAAACCAAGAGACCCAGTACTTC. This translates into CASSLGLTSQNQETQYF.

This chain links TRBV20-1 with TRBJ1-1; 8 bases line up with TRBD1. The CDR3 is 14 amino acids. CDR1 DFQATT and CDR2 SNEGSKA come from the germline V gene (reference sequence). V lost 3 bases and J lost 3; bases outside the gene matches: 6. The CDR3 nucleotides read TGCAGTGCTAGGAGGACAGGGTTTTACACTGAAGCTTTCTTT. Translating it yields CSARRTGFYTEAFF.

The chain links TRBV19 to TRBJ2-3, with 8 bases matching TRBD1. Per germline, CDR1 LNHDA and CDR2 SQIVND (reference sequence). After removal of 1 base from V and 3 bases from J, the junction contained 6 bases not matched to a gene. CDR3 length: 16 amino acids. The CDR3 DNA follows: TGTGCCAGTAGTATAGCCGACAGGGGTGGGACAGATACGCAGTATTTT. It specifies CASSIADRGGTDTQYF.

This clonotype was seen a few times. V and J are TRBV5-1 and TRBJ1-4, with D maybe TRBD1 (5 bases). The CDR3 contains 14 residues. In germline, CDR1 is SGHRS, CDR2 YFSETQ. Trimming cost V 4 bases and J 8 bases, with 15 bases left between them. CDR3 amino acids: CASSQQVRDEKLFF. CDR3 DNA sequence: TGCGCCAGCAGCCAACAGGTCAGGGACGAAAAACTGTTTTTT.

This clonotype was found many times. The CDR3, as DNA: TGTGCCAGCAGCTCGCGACGCGCCTACGAGCAGTACTTC. This codes for CASSSRRAYEQYF. The V and J genes are TRBV7-2 and TRBJ2-7; the D is unclear. The CDR3 has 13 amino acids. Germline CDR1 reads SGHTA; CDR2 reads FQGNSA. Trimming took off 4 bases at V and 2 bases at J, with 9 bases between the two ends.

V is TRBV6-1 and J is TRBJ1-2; 8 bases align to TRBD1. J was trimmed by 7 bases and V by 7 bases; bases with no gene match: 14. The CDR3 loop spans 15 amino acids. CDR1 and CDR2 (germline): MNHNS, SASEGT. CDR3 coding DNA: TGTGCCAGCAACACTCGGACAGGGAGCTATCCTGGCTACACCTTC. This sequence encodes CASNTRTGSYPGYTF.

This clonotype occurred a few times. The chain carries TRBV5-1 and TRBJ1-5, with no clear D. Germline V gene sequence: CDR1 SGHRS, CDR2 YFSETQ. V lost 0 bases and J lost 10, with 14 bases in between. This CDR3 comprises 14 residues. CDR3 bases: TGCGCCAGCAGCTTGGGGACCCCCGGGGAACCCCAGCATTTT. This encodes CASSLGTPGEPQHF.

The genes are TRBV5-1 and TRBJ1-1, with a tentative D call TRBD1 (6 bases). V shed 5 bases and J shed 0 bases, with 20 bases lying between them. This CDR3 spans 17 amino acids. Germline CDR1 SGHRS, CDR2 YFSETQ. CDR3 in DNA: TGCGCCAGCAGGTTGAGAACGATGGGACAAATGAACACTGAAGCTTTCTTT. Encoded protein: CASRLRTMGQMNTEAFF.